Included here is one T cell receptor beta chain sequence, with context. Only in-frame clones appear in the TCRdb table, and some are missing; sequencing was by immunoSEQ multiplex PCR. The data show 70,000 to 80,000 clones, 80% to 95% seen once. These data originate in a study of T cell changes during pregnancy in multiple sclerosis. Between the trimmed V and J ends, which lost 5 bases and 0 bases, there was a span of 11 bases. Germline V gene lookup returns CDR1 LNHNV and CDR2 YYDKDF (reference sequence). This CDR3 spans 15 amino acids. The source was peripheral blood, collected after pregnancy. J is TRBJ2-1 and V is TRBV15, with D perhaps matching TRBD2 (5 bases). This TCR derives from a female donor in good health, enrolled as a control in a pregnancy study. CDR3 sequence: CATSERTDSYNEQFF. CDR3 nucleotides: TGTGCCACCAGCGAAAGGACTGACTCCTACAATGAGCAGTTCTTC.